A selection of T cell receptor beta chains follows, all from one sample in a study of cytomegalovirus exposure and HLA in healthy donors. Profiling relied on immunoSEQ multiplex PCR, and the TCRdb table lists in-frame clones only, not all of them. Of roughly 250,000 clones listed, roughly 80% are singletons. The sequenced material came from PBMCs. These TCRs come from a girl aged 2-10 years in good health and CMV-seronegative. Each CDR3 is given without its conserved first and last residue. The D gene is left open where the match is weak.

d_gene: -; v_gene: TRBV19; j_gene: TRBJ2-5; CDR3aa: ASSPADSGETQY
d_gene: TRBD1; v_gene: TRBV10-1; j_gene: TRBJ2-7; CDR3aa: ASSDRDSSYEQY
d_gene: -; v_gene: TRBV28; j_gene: TRBJ2-7; CDR3aa: ASLHTLSYEQY
d_gene: TRBD1; v_gene: TRBV30; j_gene: TRBJ1-6; CDR3aa: AWRPRDSLRPGLYNSPLH
d_gene: TRBD1; v_gene: TRBV5-6; j_gene: TRBJ1-1; CDR3aa: ASSLTGDTEAF
d_gene: TRBD1; v_gene: TRBV2; j_gene: TRBJ1-1; CDR3aa: ASSDDPDRKAF
d_gene: TRBD1; v_gene: TRBV4-2; j_gene: TRBJ2-1; CDR3aa: ASSQNSGTGGYNEQF
d_gene: TRBD2; v_gene: TRBV19; j_gene: TRBJ2-2; CDR3aa: ASGGRRAGELF
d_gene: -; v_gene: TRBV5-1; j_gene: TRBJ1-2; CDR3aa: ASSLGGPYGYT
d_gene: -; v_gene: TRBV28; j_gene: TRBJ2-7; CDR3aa: ASSPLEGARPWVSYEQY
d_gene: TRBD2; v_gene: TRBV15; j_gene: TRBJ2-1; CDR3aa: ATSRDVFFWTSVEQF
d_gene: -; v_gene: TRBV5-5; j_gene: TRBJ1-2; CDR3aa: ASSVPGREVHGYT
d_gene: TRBD1; v_gene: TRBV6-6; j_gene: TRBJ1-5; CDR3aa: ASSMDRTQPQH
d_gene: -; v_gene: TRBV4-1; j_gene: TRBJ1-5; CDR3aa: ASSQDRAGGNQPQH
d_gene: TRBD1; v_gene: TRBV30; j_gene: TRBJ1-1; CDR3aa: AWRKGGGTGTR
d_gene: -; v_gene: TRBV2; j_gene: TRBJ2-3; CDR3aa: ASRGGGDTQY
d_gene: TRBD2; v_gene: TRBV6-5; j_gene: TRBJ2-7; CDR3aa: ASSYGGGSYEQY
d_gene: -; v_gene: TRBV20-1; j_gene: TRBJ2-1; CDR3aa: SASDYNEQF
d_gene: -; v_gene: TRBV27; j_gene: TRBJ1-5; CDR3aa: ASSMTENQPQH
d_gene: -; v_gene: TRBV5-1; j_gene: TRBJ1-2; CDR3aa: ASSFSGGFCCGYT
d_gene: TRBD2; v_gene: TRBV27; j_gene: TRBJ2-5; CDR3aa: ASSLVAGGFEYQETQY
d_gene: -; v_gene: TRBV14; j_gene: TRBJ1-6; CDR3aa: ASSQRRRLEQGDSPLH
d_gene: TRBD2; v_gene: TRBV7-6; j_gene: TRBJ2-7; CDR3aa: ASSLGGVGEQY
d_gene: TRBD2; v_gene: TRBV5-4; j_gene: TRBJ2-1; CDR3aa: ASSGTGTSGTNEQF
d_gene: -; v_gene: TRBV28; j_gene: TRBJ2-1; CDR3aa: ASNPVGTFSYNEQF
d_gene: TRBD1; v_gene: TRBV6-1; j_gene: TRBJ2-2; CDR3aa: ASRRQGALPGELF
d_gene: -; v_gene: TRBV9; j_gene: TRBJ2-1; CDR3aa: ASSVAGGYEQF
d_gene: TRBD1; v_gene: TRBV4-1; j_gene: TRBJ1-4; CDR3aa: ASSRRQGDNEKLF
d_gene: TRBD1; v_gene: TRBV5-1; j_gene: TRBJ2-7; CDR3aa: ASSFYYRDSPYEQY
d_gene: TRBD1; v_gene: TRBV11-2; j_gene: TRBJ2-7; CDR3aa: ASSLTDRASYEQY
d_gene: -; v_gene: TRBV7-2; j_gene: TRBJ2-3; CDR3aa: ASSLAGRPTLRDTQY
d_gene: -; v_gene: TRBV7-8; j_gene: TRBJ1-6; CDR3aa: ASSSGREPDSPLH
d_gene: TRBD1; v_gene: TRBV5-1; j_gene: TRBJ2-3; CDR3aa: ASSPQGAKADTQY
d_gene: -; v_gene: TRBV11-2; j_gene: TRBJ2-1; CDR3aa: ASSYNSLEQF
d_gene: -; v_gene: TRBV5-4; j_gene: TRBJ2-7; CDR3aa: ASSLGAGASYEQY
d_gene: -; v_gene: TRBV30; j_gene: TRBJ1-1; CDR3aa: AWDRQEYTEAF
d_gene: TRBD1; v_gene: TRBV27; j_gene: TRBJ1-5; CDR3aa: ASSYRQGGQPQH
d_gene: -; v_gene: TRBV5-4; j_gene: TRBJ2-5; CDR3aa: ASSPWAGAIQETQY
d_gene: -; v_gene: TRBV5-4; j_gene: TRBJ2-5; CDR3aa: ASSLDITQETQY
d_gene: -; v_gene: TRBV7-8; j_gene: TRBJ1-4; CDR3aa: ASSLPPSGGEKLF
d_gene: -; v_gene: TRBV5-1; j_gene: TRBJ2-5; CDR3aa: ASSFTQETQY
d_gene: TRBD1; v_gene: TRBV14; j_gene: TRBJ2-7; CDR3aa: ASSQTGQGFDEQY
d_gene: TRBD2; v_gene: TRBV9; j_gene: TRBJ2-7; CDR3aa: ASSPGGTSGGNPREQY
d_gene: TRBD1; v_gene: TRBV7-2; j_gene: TRBJ1-3; CDR3aa: ASSASTATGARFKNTIY
d_gene: TRBD2; v_gene: TRBV9; j_gene: TRBJ2-7; CDR3aa: ASSVGTSGVPEQY
d_gene: -; v_gene: TRBV7-7; j_gene: -; CDR3aa: ASSPTPISYEQY
d_gene: TRBD1; v_gene: TRBV18; j_gene: TRBJ1-5; CDR3aa: ASSQAGQGALAQH
d_gene: -; v_gene: TRBV6-1; j_gene: TRBJ2-3; CDR3aa: ATQWTNLGDTQY
d_gene: TRBD2; v_gene: TRBV9; j_gene: TRBJ2-3; CDR3aa: ASSVAQLAGGPHTQY
d_gene: -; v_gene: TRBV5-5; j_gene: TRBJ2-3; CDR3aa: ASKTGVFTDTQY
d_gene: TRBD1; v_gene: TRBV7-6; j_gene: TRBJ1-4; CDR3aa: ASSSSLQGAGEKLF
d_gene: TRBD1; v_gene: TRBV7-3; j_gene: TRBJ2-1; CDR3aa: ASSLWGTGNEQF
d_gene: -; v_gene: TRBV12-5; j_gene: TRBJ2-7; CDR3aa: ASGRQNSPYEQY
d_gene: TRBD2; v_gene: TRBV2; j_gene: TRBJ2-1; CDR3aa: ASTATGTSGSSYNEQF